One sample yielded the 14 T cell receptor beta chains listed below, sequenced in a study of blood T cell repertoires in COVID-19. Profiling relied on immunoSEQ multiplex PCR, and the TCRdb table lists in-frame clones only, not all of them. The sample lists roughly 220,000 clones, around 89% occurring once. The source material was PBMCs or T cells enriched from blood (not recorded which). Source of these receptors: a woman aged 18-29 years in a cohort exposed to, infected with or recovered from COVID-19 (not recorded which).

This chain connects TRBV4-1 to TRBJ2-1; 11 bases match TRBD2. V gave up 5 bases and J gave up 4 bases; unmatched junction bases: 4. CDR1 MGHRA and CDR2 YSYEKL come from the germline V gene. The CDR3 is 15 amino acids. The CDR3 sequence is CASSASSGGYNEQFF. In nucleotides, the CDR3 is TGCGCCAGCAGCGCCTCTAGCGGGGGGTACAATGAGCAGTTCTTC.

This chain links TRBV18 with TRBJ1-1; 8 positions agree with TRBD1. The ends lost 5 bases at V and 1 base at J; junction bases unmatched: 6. Germline V gene data show CDR1 as KGHSH and CDR2 as LQKENI. The CDR3 covers 15 residues. The CDR3 DNA sequence: TGTGCCAGCTCAACAACCGGGACAGGGAACACTGAAGCTTTCTTT. Translated: CASSTTGTGNTEAFF.

As to this clone: In the same sample, other DNA sequences code for this CDR3. The chain carries TRBV12-3 or TRBV12-4 and TRBJ1-1; 8 bases fit TRBD1. There are 12 residues in the CDR3. The V and J ends lost 6 bases and 6 bases, in that order; junction bases with no gene match: 3. The CDR3, as DNA: TGTGCCAGCAGCTTGACAGGGGCTGAAGCTTTCTTT. It yields the protein CASSLTGAEAFF.

The gene calls are TRBV2 and TRBJ1-2; D may be TRBD1 (5 bases). The CDR3 is 14 residues long. Germline loops: CDR1 SNHLY, CDR2 FYNNEI. Trimming removed 7 bases at V and 0 bases at J, with 12 bases between. CDR3 sequence: CASTPDNTNYGYTF. CDR3 DNA: TGTGCCAGCACCCCGGACAACACTAACTATGGCTACACCTTC.

The chain combines TRBV5-1 with TRBJ1-5; 7 bases agree with TRBD1. The CDR3 loop spans 15 amino acids. From germline, CDR1 is SGHRS and CDR2 YFSETQ. The J segment lost 7 bases and the V segment lost 1 base, leaving 8 bases of the junction unmatched. The CDR3 region is CASSLQTGLGQPQHF. The CDR3 DNA follows: TGCGCCAGCAGCTTGCAGACAGGGCTAGGGCAGCCCCAGCATTTT.

J is TRBJ2-7 and V is TRBV5-6; a possible D gene is TRBD1 (7 bases). The CDR3 runs 18 residues. V was cut by 3 bases and J by 0 bases, with 22 bases left in between. The germline CDR1 and CDR2 sequences are SGHDT and YYEEEE. The DNA of the CDR3 is TGTGCCAGCAGCTGGAACAGGGGAGGATACGAACACTCCTACGAGCAGTACTTC. The encoded protein is CASSWNRGGYEHSYEQYF.

In DNA form, the CDR3 reads TGTGCCACCAGTGACCCCGAAGACTTCCAAGAGACCCAGTACTTC. It yields the protein CATSDPEDFQETQYF. The chain employs TRBV24-1 and TRBJ2-5; D is undetermined. The V end lost 4 bases, the J end lost 1 base, and 12 bases lay between the germline ends. The germline CDR1 and CDR2 sequences are KGHDR and SFDVKD. The CDR3 covers 15 residues.

V and J are TRBV10-3 and TRBJ1-3; 8 nucleotides align to TRBD1. Losses at the gene ends were 7 bases for V and 2 bases for J; bases not matched to a gene: 7. This CDR3 is 15 amino acids long. The germline gives CDR1 ENHRY, CDR2 SYGVKD. The CDR3: CAINPDRAAGNTIYF. CDR3 DNA sequence: TGTGCCATCAACCCGGACAGGGCGGCTGGAAACACCATATATTTT.

This chain links TRBV18 with TRBJ1-4; D ambiguous. This CDR3 is 13 amino acids long. The V and J ends lost 0 bases and 4 bases respectively, with 3 bases between them. Germline CDR1 is KGHSH and CDR2 is LQKENI. CDR3 bases: TGTGCCAGCTCACCACCTTATAATGAAAAACTGTTTTTT. Its protein product is CASSPPYNEKLFF.

With respect to this clone: Distinct nucleotide sequences in the sample also encode this CDR3. This rearrangement joins TRBV7-9 to TRBJ2-1; 10 positions agree with TRBD2. The CDR3 is 15 residues long. Germline V gene lookup returns CDR1 SEHNR and CDR2 FQNEAQ (reference sequence). Germline trimming cut 3 bases from V and 4 bases from J; bases unmatched to any gene: 3. The CDR3 spells CASSFLAGAYNEQFF. The CDR3 DNA sequence: TGTGCCAGCAGCTTCCTAGCGGGGGCTTACAATGAGCAGTTCTTC.

The V and J genes are TRBV19 and TRBJ1-1; 7 bases line up with TRBD1. This CDR3 is 14 amino acids long. Germline values: CDR1 LNHDA, CDR2 SQIVND (reference sequence). The J segment lost 4 bases and the V segment lost 5 bases, leaving 7 bases of the junction unmatched. CDR3 bases: TGTGCCAGTAGTTCCCGACAGGGAAGCACTGAAGCTTTCTTT. It translates to CASSSRQGSTEAFF.

This chain connects TRBV5-6 to TRBJ1-5, with 8 bases lining up with TRBD1. The germline V gene encodes CDR1 SGHDT and CDR2 YYEEEE. With 4 bases clipped from V and 5 bases from J, the junction kept 11 bases outside the gene matches. The CDR3 sequence is 16 residues long. The CDR3 loop reads CASSTGQGQNHQPQHF. CDR3 nucleotide sequence: TGTGCCAGCAGCACCGGACAGGGCCAAAATCATCAGCCCCAGCATTTT.

The chain couples TRBV11-3 to TRBJ2-7; D might be TRBD2 (5 bases). The CDR3 runs 14 residues. Germline CDR1 SGHNT, CDR2 YENEEA. Trimming shortened V by 2 bases and J by 0 bases, and 8 bases separated the two germline ends. Written as DNA, the CDR3 is TGTGCCAGCAGCTTAACGAGGGTCTCCTACGAGCAGTACTTC. Amino acid sequence: CASSLTRVSYEQYF.

V usage is TRBV6-6 and J usage is TRBJ1-1, with 7 bases lining up with TRBD1. Per germline, CDR1 MNHNY and CDR2 SVGAGI (reference sequence). This CDR3 is built from 13 residues. V gave up 6 bases and J gave up 1 base; unmatched junction bases: 2. DNA for the CDR3: TGTGCCAGCAGCTGGGACAGGAACACTGAAGCTTTCTTT. Its protein is CASSWDRNTEAFF.